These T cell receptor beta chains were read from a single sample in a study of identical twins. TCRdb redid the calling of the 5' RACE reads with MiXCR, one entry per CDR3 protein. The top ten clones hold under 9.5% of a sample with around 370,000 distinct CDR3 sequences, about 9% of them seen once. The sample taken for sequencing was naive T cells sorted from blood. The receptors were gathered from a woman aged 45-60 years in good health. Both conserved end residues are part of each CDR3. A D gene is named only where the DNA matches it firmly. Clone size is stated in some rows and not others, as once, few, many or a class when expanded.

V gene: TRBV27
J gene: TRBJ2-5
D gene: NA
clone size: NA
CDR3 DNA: TGTGCCAGCAGTTTATGGTCTAGCGCACTTGGTGGGCAAGAGACCCAGTACTTC
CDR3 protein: CASSLWSSALGGQETQYF

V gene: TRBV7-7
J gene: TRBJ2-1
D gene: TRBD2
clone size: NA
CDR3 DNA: TGTGCCAGCAGAGGACGGGGGGAGAATGAGCAGTTCTTC
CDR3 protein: CASRGRGENEQFF

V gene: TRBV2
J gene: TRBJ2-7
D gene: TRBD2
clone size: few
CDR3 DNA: TGTGCCAGCAGTGGGAGGACTAGCGACGAGCAGTACTTC
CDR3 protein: CASSGRTSDEQYF

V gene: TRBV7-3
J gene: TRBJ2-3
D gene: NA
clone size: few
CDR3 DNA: TGTGCCAGCAGCTCGCTTGGACAGAGCACAGATACGCAGTATTTT
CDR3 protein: CASSSLGQSTDTQYF

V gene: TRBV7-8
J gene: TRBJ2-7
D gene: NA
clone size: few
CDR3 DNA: TGTGCCAGCAGCGGTCACACGAACTACGAGCAGTACTTC
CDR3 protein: CASSGHTNYEQYF

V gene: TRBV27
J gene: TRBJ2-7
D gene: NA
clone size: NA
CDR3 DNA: TGTGCCAGCAGTTTTGGGGGGGCTGACGAGCAGTACTTC
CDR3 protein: CASSFGGADEQYF

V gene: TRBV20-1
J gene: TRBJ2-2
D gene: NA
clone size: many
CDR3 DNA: TGCAGTGCTGAGCCCCGGGAGAAGTTACCCGGGGAGCTGTTTTTT
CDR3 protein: CSAEPREKLPGELFF

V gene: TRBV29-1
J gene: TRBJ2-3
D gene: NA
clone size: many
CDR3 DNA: TGCAGCGTTCGACTTGAATACCGCACAGATACGCAGTATTTT
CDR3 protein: CSVRLEYRTDTQYF

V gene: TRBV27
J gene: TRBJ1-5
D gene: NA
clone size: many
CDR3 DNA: TGTGCCAGCAGTACAGACGGGACCCAGCATTTT
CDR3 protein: CASSTDGTQHF

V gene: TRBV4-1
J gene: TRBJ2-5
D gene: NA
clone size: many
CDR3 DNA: TGCGCCAGCAGCCAAGATTGGCAGGGTAAAGGAAAGACCCAGTACTTC
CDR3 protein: CASSQDWQGKGKTQYF

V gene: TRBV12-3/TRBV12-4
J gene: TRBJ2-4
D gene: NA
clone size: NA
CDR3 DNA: TGTGCCAGCACCGCTGGGGTGGGACCACCTTACATTCAGTACTTC
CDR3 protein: CASTAGVGPPYIQYF

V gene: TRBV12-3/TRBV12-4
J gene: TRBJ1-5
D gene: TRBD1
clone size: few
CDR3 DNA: TGTGCCAGCAGGCAAACAGGGGGCGCGGGTCAGCCCCAGCATTTT
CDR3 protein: CASRQTGGAGQPQHF

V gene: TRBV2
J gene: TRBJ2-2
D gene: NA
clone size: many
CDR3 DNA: TGTGCCAGCAGGGTAGGAGGACAGGGGGAGCTGTTTTTT
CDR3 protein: CASRVGGQGELFF

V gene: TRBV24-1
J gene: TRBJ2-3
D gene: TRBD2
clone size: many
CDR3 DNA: TGTGCCACCAGTGGATTTACCAGCGGGGGGACTAGCACAGATACGCAGTATTTT
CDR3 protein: CATSGFTSGGTSTDTQYF

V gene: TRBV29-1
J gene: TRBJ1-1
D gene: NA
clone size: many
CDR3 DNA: TGCAGCATCAGGGGGAACACTGAAGCTTTCTTT
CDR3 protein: CSIRGNTEAFF

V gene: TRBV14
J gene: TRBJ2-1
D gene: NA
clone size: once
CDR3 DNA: TGTGCCAGCAGCCAAGTTTCCGGAAGCTCCTACAATGACCAGTTCTTC
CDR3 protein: CASSQVSGSSYNDQFF

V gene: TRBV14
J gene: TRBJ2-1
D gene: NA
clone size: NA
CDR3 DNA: TGTGCCAGCAGCCAATTAAGCAATGAGCAGTTCTTC
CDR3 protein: CASSQLSNEQFF

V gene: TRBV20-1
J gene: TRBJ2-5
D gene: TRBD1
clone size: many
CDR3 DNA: TGCAGTGCTAGAGTTACCGGACAGGTATCGCAAGAGACCCAGTACTTC
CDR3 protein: CSARVTGQVSQETQYF

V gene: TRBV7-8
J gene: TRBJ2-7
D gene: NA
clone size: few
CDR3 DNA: TGTGCCAGCAGCAGAGACCATAGGTTTCTGGACTACGAGCAGTACTTC
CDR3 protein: CASSRDHRFLDYEQYF

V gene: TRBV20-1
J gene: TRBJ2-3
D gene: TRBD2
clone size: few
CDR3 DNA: TGCAGTGCTAGAGCCACTAGCGGGAGGGGGAGGACAGATACGCAGTATTTT
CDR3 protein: CSARATSGRGRTDTQYF

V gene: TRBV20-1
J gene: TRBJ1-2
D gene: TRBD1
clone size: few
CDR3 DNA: TGCAGTGCTAGAGAGGAGGGGGCGAGTGGTGGCTACACCTTC
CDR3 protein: CSAREEGASGGYTF

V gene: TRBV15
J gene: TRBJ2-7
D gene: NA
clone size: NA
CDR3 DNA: TGTGCCACCAGCAGAGGTTTGTTTACAGGGAACTACGAGCAGTACTTC
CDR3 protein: CATSRGLFTGNYEQYF

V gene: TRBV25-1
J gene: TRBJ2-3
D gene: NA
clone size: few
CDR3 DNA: TGTGCCAGCACTAGAGTAGGCGCAGATACGCAGTATTTT
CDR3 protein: CASTRVGADTQYF

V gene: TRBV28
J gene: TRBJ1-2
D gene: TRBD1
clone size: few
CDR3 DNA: TGTGCCAGCAGTTTGGGACAGTGGGTCTATGGCTACACCTTC
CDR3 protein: CASSLGQWVYGYTF

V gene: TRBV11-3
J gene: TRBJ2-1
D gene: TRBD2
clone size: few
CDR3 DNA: TGTGCCAGCAGCCGTAGCGGGGGAGGAGGGAATGAGCAGTTCTTC
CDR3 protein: CASSRSGGGGNEQFF

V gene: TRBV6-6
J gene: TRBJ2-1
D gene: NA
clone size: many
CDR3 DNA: TGTGCCAGCAGTTACTCGGGAGGCGGGACTTCCCTCTTC
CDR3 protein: CASSYSGGGTSLF

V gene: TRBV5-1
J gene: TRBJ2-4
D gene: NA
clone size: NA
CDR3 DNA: TGCGCCAGCAGCTTGGTGGGCGCCCACATTCAGTACTTC
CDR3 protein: CASSLVGAHIQYF

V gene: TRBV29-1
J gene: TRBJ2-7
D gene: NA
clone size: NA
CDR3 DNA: TGCCCCCCTTTCAGGCAGTACTTC
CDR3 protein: CPPFRQYF

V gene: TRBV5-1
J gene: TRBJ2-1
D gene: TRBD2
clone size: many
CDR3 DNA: TGCGCCAGCAGCTTGGATCTAGCGGGAGTCTACAATGAGCAGTTCTTC
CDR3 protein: CASSLDLAGVYNEQFF

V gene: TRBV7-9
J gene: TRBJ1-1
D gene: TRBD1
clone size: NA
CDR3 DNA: TGTGCCAGCAGCTTCCCGGGACAGGACGATAAGGGGGCTTTCTTT
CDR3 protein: CASSFPGQDDKGAFF

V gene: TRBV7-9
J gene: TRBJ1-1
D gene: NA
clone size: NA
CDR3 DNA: TGTGCCAGCAGCTCGACCCAACAGGGGAACACTGAAGCTTTCTTT
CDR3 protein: CASSSTQQGNTEAFF

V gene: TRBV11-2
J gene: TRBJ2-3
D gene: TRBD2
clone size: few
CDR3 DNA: TGTGCCAGCAGACCTAGGGCGGGAGGTGGTGATACGCAGTATTTT
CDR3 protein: CASRPRAGGGDTQYF

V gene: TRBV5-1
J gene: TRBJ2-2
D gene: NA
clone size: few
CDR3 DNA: TGCGCCAGCAGCTCGCGACAGGCAGTGAACACCGGGGAGCTGTTTTTT
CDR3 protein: CASSSRQAVNTGELFF

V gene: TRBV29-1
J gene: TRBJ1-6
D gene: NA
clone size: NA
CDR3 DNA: TGCAGCGTTAGGGACGGACATTCACCCCTCCACTTT
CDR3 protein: CSVRDGHSPLHF

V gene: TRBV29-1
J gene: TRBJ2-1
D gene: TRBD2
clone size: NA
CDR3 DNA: TGCAGCGTTGCGGGAGGGCGCAATGAGCAGTTCTTC
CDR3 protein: CSVAGGRNEQFF

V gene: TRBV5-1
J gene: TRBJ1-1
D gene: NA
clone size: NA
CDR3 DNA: TGCGCCAGCAGCCGGGACGGGCCTGAAGCTTTCTTT
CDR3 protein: CASSRDGPEAFF

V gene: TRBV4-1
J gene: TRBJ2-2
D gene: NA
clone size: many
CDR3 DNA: TGCGCCAGCAGCCAAGACTGGGGCACCGGGGAGCTGTTTTTT
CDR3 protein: CASSQDWGTGELFF

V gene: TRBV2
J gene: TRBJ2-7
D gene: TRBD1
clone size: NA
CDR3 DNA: TGTGCCAGCAGTGCGAGACAGGGCCTCTCCTCCTACGAGCAGTACTTC
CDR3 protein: CASSARQGLSSYEQYF

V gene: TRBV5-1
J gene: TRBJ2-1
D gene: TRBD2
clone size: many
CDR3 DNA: TGCGCCAGCGGCCGGGAGGGACTAGGGATGAATGAGCAGTTCTTC
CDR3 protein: CASGREGLGMNEQFF

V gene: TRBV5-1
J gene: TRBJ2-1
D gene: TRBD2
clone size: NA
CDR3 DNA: TGCGCCAGCAGCTTGGCCGTTCCAGGACTAGCGGGAGGTGGGGGCAGTGAGCAGTTCTTC
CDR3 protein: CASSLAVPGLAGGGGSEQFF

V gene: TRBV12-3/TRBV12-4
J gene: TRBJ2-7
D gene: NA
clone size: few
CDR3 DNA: TGTGCCAGCGTGTCTAGCGTCACCTCCTACGAGCAGTACTTC
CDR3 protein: CASVSSVTSYEQYF

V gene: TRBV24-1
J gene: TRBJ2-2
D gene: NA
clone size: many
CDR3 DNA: TGTGCCACCAGTGATGACACCGGGGAGCTGTTTTTT
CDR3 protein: CATSDDTGELFF

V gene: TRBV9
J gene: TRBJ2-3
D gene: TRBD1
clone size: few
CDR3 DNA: TGTGCCAGCAGCGCCGACAGGGGGACAGATACGCAGTATTTT
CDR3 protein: CASSADRGTDTQYF

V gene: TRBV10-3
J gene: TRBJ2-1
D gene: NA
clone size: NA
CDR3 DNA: TGTGCCATCAGGGAGAGTGGGGGCTCCTACAATGAGCAGTTCTTC
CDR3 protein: CAIRESGGSYNEQFF

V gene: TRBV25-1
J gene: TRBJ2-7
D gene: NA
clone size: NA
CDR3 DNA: TGTGCCAGCAGTGACGTAACACCCTACGAGCAGTACTTC
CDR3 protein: CASSDVTPYEQYF

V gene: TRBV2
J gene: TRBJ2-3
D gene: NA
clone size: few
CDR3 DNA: TGTGCCAGCAGTCAGGAGGAAGATACGCAGTATTTT
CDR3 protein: CASSQEEDTQYF

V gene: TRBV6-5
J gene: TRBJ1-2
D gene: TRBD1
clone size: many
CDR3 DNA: TGTGCCAGCAGTCCCGGGACAGGGATTGCTGGCTACACCTTC
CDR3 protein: CASSPGTGIAGYTF

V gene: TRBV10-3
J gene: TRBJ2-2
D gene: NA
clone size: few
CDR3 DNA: TGTGCCGCCACAATCGGGGCCGGGGAGCTGTTTTTT
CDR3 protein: CAATIGAGELFF

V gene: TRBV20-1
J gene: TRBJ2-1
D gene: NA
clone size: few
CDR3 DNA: TGCAGTGCTAGAGATGGTCAGTTATACAATGAGCAGTTCTTC
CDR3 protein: CSARDGQLYNEQFF

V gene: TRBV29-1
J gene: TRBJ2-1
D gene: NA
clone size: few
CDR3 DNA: TGCAGCGTTGCATGGCGGAACCAATACAATGAGCAGTTCTTC
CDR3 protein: CSVAWRNQYNEQFF

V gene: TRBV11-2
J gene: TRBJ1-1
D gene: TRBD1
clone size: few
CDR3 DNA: TGTGCCAGCAGCCCCGACAGGGATGGGCGGAAAGCTTTCTTT
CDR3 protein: CASSPDRDGRKAFF